What follows are 21 T cell receptor beta chains derived from one specimen sequenced in a study of molecular identifiers for immune sequencing clone quantification. TCRdb fed the PCR reads into MiXCR, producing one record per CDR3 protein. The table lists 40,000 to 65,000 distinct CDR3 sequences, 36% of them singletons, with 3.5% to 4% in the top ten. The sample consisted of naive CD8+ T cells from blood, with Jurkat cell RNA spiked in. The subset: FACS-sorted CD8+CD4-CCR7+CD45RA+ naive T cells. The receptor set was obtained from a human donor in good health. Some libraries in this study had Jurkat cell RNA spiked in.

V and J are TRBV29-1 and TRBJ2-1; TRBD2 is a possible D gene (6 bases). In germline, CDR1 is SQVTM, CDR2 ANQGSEA. The CDR3 has 14 residues. Trimming cost V 6 bases and J 1 base, with 13 bases left between them. The CDR3 here is CSVWTSGSYNEQFF. The DNA for the CDR3 is TGCAGCGTATGGACAAGCGGGTCCTACAATGAGCAGTTCTTC.

There are many counts of this clonotype. Written as DNA, the CDR3 is TGTGCCAGCAGCTTCGGACAGCAACCCAGGCCCCAGCATTTT. This translates into CASSFGQQPRPQHF. This rearrangement joins TRBV13 to TRBJ1-5; weak D call: TRBD1 (6 bases). Trimming pared 3 bases from V and 9 bases from J, leaving 15 bases between. The germline CDR1 and CDR2 sequences are PRHDT and FYEKMQ (reference sequence). This CDR3 has 14 amino acids.

This clonotype was seen repeatedly, ten times or more. J is TRBJ2-6 and V is TRBV14; no firm D call. Germline V gene data show CDR1 as SGHDN and CDR2 as FVKESK. Trimming cost V 2 bases and J 0 bases, with 5 bases left between them. The CDR3 runs to 15 residues. CDR3 amino acids: CASSQPSSGANVLTF. The CDR3 DNA sequence: TGTGCCAGCAGCCAACCCAGCTCTGGGGCCAACGTCCTGACTTTC.

The count of this clonotype is one. The J gene is TRBJ2-1, the V gene TRBV12-3 or TRBV12-4, with 8 bases lining up with TRBD2. V gave up 6 bases and J gave up 4 bases; unmatched junction bases: 5. This CDR3 spans 14 amino acids. CDR3 region: CASRFSGKYNEQFF. The CDR3, as DNA: TGTGCCAGCAGATTTAGCGGGAAGTACAATGAGCAGTTCTTC.

The V and J genes are TRBV28 and TRBJ2-1; D remains unclear. This CDR3 is 14 amino acids long. Germline V gene lookup returns CDR1 MDHEN and CDR2 SYDVKM. V was clipped by 5 bases and J by 0 bases, with 8 bases between them. CDR3 DNA: TGTGCCAGCAGTCGCATAAGCTCCTACAATGAGCAGTTCTTC. The encoded protein is CASSRISSYNEQFF.

This clonotype was seen repeatedly, ten times or more. The V call is TRBV28, the J call TRBJ2-3, with 9 bases that match TRBD2. Germline trimming cut 4 bases from V and 6 bases from J; bases unmatched to any gene: 11. The CDR3 has 16 amino acids. Germline loops: CDR1 MDHEN, CDR2 SYDVKM. The DNA of the CDR3 is TGTGCCAGCAGTTCAAGACTAGCGGAGTCAAGGGATACGCAGTATTTT. Protein: CASSSRLAESRDTQYF.

The V and J genes are TRBV6-2 or TRBV6-3 and TRBJ1-6; D possibly corresponds to TRBD1 (6 bases). V lost 2 bases and J lost 5, with 10 bases in between. The CDR3 runs 15 residues. The V gene's germline CDR1 is MNHEY and CDR2 SVGEGT. CDR3 DNA sequence: TGTGCCAGCAGTTACAGCAGGGGAGATAATTCACCCCTCCACTTT. Translated: CASSYSRGDNSPLHF.

Comment on this clonotype: A much more abundant neighbour one base away suggests this may be a read error. The final CDR3 position lacks the conserved phenylalanine or tryptophan, pointing to a likely read error. The J gene is TRBJ2-7, the V gene TRBV28; no firm D call. Trimming took 7 bases from V and 0 from J, leaving 10 bases between them. Germline V gene lookup returns CDR1 MDHEN and CDR2 SYDVKM. CDR3 length: 13 residues. CDR3 nucleotide sequence: TGTGCCAGCAAAAAAGTCGTCTCCTACGAGCAGTACATC. Its protein is CASKKVVSYEQYI.

The table lists this clonotype with a few counts. The V gene is TRBV7-8, the J gene TRBJ2-7; D is uncertain. Germline V gene data show CDR1 as SGHVS and CDR2 as FQNEAQ. Between the trimmed V and J ends, which lost 1 base and 2 bases, there was a span of 6 bases. The CDR3 runs to 13 residues. The CDR3 coding sequence is TGTGCCAGCAGCTTAGAACTTCCCTACGAGCAGTACTTC. It yields the protein CASSLELPYEQYF.

In this sample, this clonotype turned up many times. J is TRBJ2-2 and V is TRBV5-1; 9 bases are a match to TRBD2. The V segment lost 2 bases and the J segment 7 bases; nucleotides outside the gene matches: 3. This CDR3 has 14 amino acids. Germline V gene sequence: CDR1 SGHRS, CDR2 YFSETQ. CDR3: CASSFSGSGGELFF. CDR3 in DNA: TGCGCCAGCAGCTTTAGCGGGAGCGGCGGGGAGCTGTTTTTT.

The gene calls are TRBV24-1 and TRBJ2-1, with unresolved D. Germline loops: CDR1 KGHDR, CDR2 SFDVKD. The V and J ends lost 3 bases and 9 bases respectively, with 8 bases between them. This CDR3 is 12 amino acids long. In DNA, the CDR3 is TGTGCCACCAGTGATCCTGTAACTGAGCAGTTCTTC. Its translation is CATSDPVTEQFF.

Concerning this clonotype itself: The conserved phenylalanine or tryptophan is not found at the CDR3 terminus, so this likely reflects a read error. CDR3 nucleotide sequence: TGTGCCAGCAGCTTTCAGATGGCACCCTACGAGCAGTACTCC. Translation: CASSFQMAPYEQYS. V gene TRBV7-9 combines with J gene TRBJ2-7, with D hard to call. Per germline, CDR1 SEHNR and CDR2 FQNEAQ (reference sequence). CDR3 length: 14 residues. Trimming pared 3 bases from V and 2 bases from J, leaving 11 bases between.

This clonotype qualifies as medium-sized (0.01 to 0.1%). CDR3 loop: CASSLGPDTQYF. CDR3 nucleotides: TGTGCCAGCAGCTTAGGTCCAGATACGCAGTATTTT. J is TRBJ2-3 and V is TRBV13; D gene unclear. The CDR3 length is 12 residues. V was cut by 0 bases and J by 4 bases, with 2 bases left in between. The germline V gene encodes CDR1 PRHDT and CDR2 FYEKMQ (reference sequence).

Comments on this clonotype: A junction boundary mismatches the germline segment, possibly from a read error. The chain carries TRBV28 and TRBJ2-2; perhaps TRBD2 as D (5 bases). Germline V lookup: CDR1 MDHEN, CDR2 SYDVKM. The CDR3 loop spans 12 amino acids. Here the CDR3 reads CASSPYPGELCF. The CDR3 DNA reads as TGTGCCAGCAGTCCCTACCCCGGGGAGCTGTGTTTT.

V and J are TRBV19 and TRBJ2-1; D ambiguous. V dropped 3 bases and J dropped 8 bases, with 14 bases sitting between them. CDR1 is LNHDA and CDR2 is SQIVND in the germline V gene (reference sequence). The CDR3 has 14 amino acids. Here the CDR3 reads CASSMELGWDEQFF. CDR3 in DNA: TGTGCCAGTAGTATGGAACTGGGTTGGGATGAGCAGTTCTTC.

The chain links TRBV27 to TRBJ2-3, with no clear D. The CDR3 is 15 residues long. V dropped 6 bases and J dropped 0 bases, with 13 bases sitting between them. CDR1 is MNHEY and CDR2 is SMNVEV in the germline V gene (reference sequence). The CDR3 nucleotides are TGTGCCAGCAGGCCACTTATGGCTAGCACAGATACGCAGTATTTT. As protein: CASRPLMASTDTQYF.

This clonotype was observed at least ten times. The gene calls are TRBV29-1 and TRBJ2-7; D may correspond to TRBD1 or TRBD2 (6 bases each). From germline, CDR1 is SQVTM and CDR2 ANQGSEA. Trimming removed 6 bases from V and 1 base from J, with 13 bases in between. The CDR3 consists of 13 residues. Written as DNA, the CDR3 is TGCAGCGTCGCCCCGGGGGCGTCCTACGAGCAGTACTTC. Protein product: CSVAPGASYEQYF.

The chain carries TRBV4-1 and TRBJ2-7; no firm D call. The V end lost 4 bases, the J end lost 1 base, and 11 bases lay between the germline ends. This CDR3 contains 14 residues. CDR1 MGHRA and CDR2 YSYEKL come from the germline V gene. CDR3: CASSLSLGSYEQYF. CDR3 DNA sequence: TGCGCCAGCAGCCTCTCCCTTGGGTCCTACGAGCAGTACTTC.

Concerning this clonotype itself: A much larger clone differs from this one at a single base, so this may be a read error. The chain has TRBV28 and TRBJ2-5, with D uncertain. V shed 3 bases and J shed 4 bases, with 12 bases lying between them. Per germline, CDR1 MDHEN and CDR2 SYDVKM. The CDR3 is 14 amino acids. DNA for the CDR3: TGTGCCAGCAGTTTCCCGTGGAGTGCAGAGACCCAGTACTTC. It translates to CASSFPWSAETQYF.

This clonotype was picked up a small number of times. This chain links TRBV5-6 with TRBJ2-7; D unresolved. The germline V gene encodes CDR1 SGHDT and CDR2 YYEEEE. V shed 0 bases and J shed 0 bases, with 16 bases lying between them. The CDR3 contains 17 residues. The CDR3 bases are TGTGCCAGCAGCTTGGTCAGGTCTTCCAGGAGCTCCTACGAGCAGTACTTC. Protein product: CASSLVRSSRSSYEQYF.

About this clonotype: Mismatch with germline at one junction end may stem from a read error. The chain couples TRBV12-3 or TRBV12-4 to TRBJ1-1; the D gene is possibly TRBD1 (5 bases). The CDR3 spans 15 residues. The CDR3 region is CASRNFDSQITVAFF. The CDR3 bases are TGTGCCAGCAGAAACTTTGACAGCCAGATCACTGTAGCTTTCTTT.